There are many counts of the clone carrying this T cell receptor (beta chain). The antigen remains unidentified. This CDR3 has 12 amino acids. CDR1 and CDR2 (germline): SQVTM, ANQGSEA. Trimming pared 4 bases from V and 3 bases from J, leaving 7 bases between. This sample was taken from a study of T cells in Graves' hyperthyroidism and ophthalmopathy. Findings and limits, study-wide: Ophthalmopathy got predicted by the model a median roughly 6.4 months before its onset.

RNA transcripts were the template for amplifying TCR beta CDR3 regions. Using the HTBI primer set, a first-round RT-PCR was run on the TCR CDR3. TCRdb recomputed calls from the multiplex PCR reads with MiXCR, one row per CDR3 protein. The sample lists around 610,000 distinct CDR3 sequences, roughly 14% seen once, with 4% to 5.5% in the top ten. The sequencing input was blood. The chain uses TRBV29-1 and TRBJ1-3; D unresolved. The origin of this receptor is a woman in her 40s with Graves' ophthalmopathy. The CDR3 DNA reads TGCAGCGTTGGAGGCCTTGGAAACACCATATATTTT. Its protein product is CSVGGLGNTIYF. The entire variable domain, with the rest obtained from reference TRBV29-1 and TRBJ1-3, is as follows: SAVISQKPSRDICQRGTSLTIQCQVDSQVTMMFWYRQQPGQSLTLIATANQGSEATYESGFVIDKFPISRPNLTFSTLTVSNMSPEDSSIYLCSVGGLGNTIYFGEGSWLTVV.